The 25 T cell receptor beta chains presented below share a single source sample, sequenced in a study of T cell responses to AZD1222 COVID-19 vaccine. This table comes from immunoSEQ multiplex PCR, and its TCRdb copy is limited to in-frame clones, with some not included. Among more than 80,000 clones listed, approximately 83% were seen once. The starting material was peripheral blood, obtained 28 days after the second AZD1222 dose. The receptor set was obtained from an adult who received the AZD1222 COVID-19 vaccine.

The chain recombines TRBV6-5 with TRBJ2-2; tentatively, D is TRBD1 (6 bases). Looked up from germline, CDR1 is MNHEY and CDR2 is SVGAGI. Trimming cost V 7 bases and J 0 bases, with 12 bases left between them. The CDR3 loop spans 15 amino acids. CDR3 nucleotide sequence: TGTGCCAGCACCGAGAACAGGGCGAACACCGGGGAGCTGTTTTTT. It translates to CASTENRANTGELFF.

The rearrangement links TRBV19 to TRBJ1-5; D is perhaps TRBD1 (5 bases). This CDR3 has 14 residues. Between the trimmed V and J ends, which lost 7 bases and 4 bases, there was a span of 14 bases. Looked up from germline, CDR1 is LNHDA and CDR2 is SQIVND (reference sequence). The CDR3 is CASKERGWNQPQHF. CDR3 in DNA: TGTGCCAGTAAGGAAAGGGGATGGAATCAGCCCCAGCATTTT.

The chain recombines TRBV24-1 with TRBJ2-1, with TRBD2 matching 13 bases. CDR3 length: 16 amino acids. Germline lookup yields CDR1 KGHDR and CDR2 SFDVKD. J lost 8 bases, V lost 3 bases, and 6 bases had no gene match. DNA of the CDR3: TGTGCCACCAGTGATCCGGGACTAGCGGGAATGGATGAGCAGTTCTTC. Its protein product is CATSDPGLAGMDEQFF.

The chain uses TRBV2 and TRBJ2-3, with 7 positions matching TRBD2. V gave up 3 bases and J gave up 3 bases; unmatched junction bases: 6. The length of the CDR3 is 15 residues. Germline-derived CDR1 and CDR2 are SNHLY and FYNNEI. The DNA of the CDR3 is TGTGCCAGCAGTGATCGGACTAGTCTTACAGATACGCAGTATTTT. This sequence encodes CASSDRTSLTDTQYF.

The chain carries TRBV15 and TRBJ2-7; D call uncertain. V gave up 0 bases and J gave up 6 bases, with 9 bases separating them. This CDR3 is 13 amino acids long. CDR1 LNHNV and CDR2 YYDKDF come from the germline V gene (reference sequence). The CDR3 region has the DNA TGTGCCACCAGCAGAGATAGGAAGTCCGAGCAGTACTTC. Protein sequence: CATSRDRKSEQYF.

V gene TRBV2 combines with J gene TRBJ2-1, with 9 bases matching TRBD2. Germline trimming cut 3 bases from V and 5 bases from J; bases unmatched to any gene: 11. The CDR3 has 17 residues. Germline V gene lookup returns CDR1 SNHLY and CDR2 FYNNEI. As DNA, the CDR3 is TGTGCCAGCAGTGAGGGTCGCGGGGGGGTAAACCACAATGAGCAGTTCTTC. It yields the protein CASSEGRGGVNHNEQFF.

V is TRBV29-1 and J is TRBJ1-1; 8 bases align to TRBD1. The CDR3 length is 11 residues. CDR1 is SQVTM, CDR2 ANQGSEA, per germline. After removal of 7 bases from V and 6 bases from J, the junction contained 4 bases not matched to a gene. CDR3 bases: TGCAGCGCCGCAGGGGGCTCTGAAGCTTTCTTT. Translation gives CSAAGGSEAFF.

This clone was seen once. The CDR3 DNA reads as TGTGCCACCAGCGAAGGAGGCGGGGAAAAACTGTTTTTT. It yields the protein CATSEGGGEKLFF. The rearrangement uses TRBV15 and TRBJ1-4; D not resolved. This CDR3 comprises 13 residues. Germline V gives CDR1 LNHNV, CDR2 YYDKDF (reference sequence). Between the trimmed V and J ends, which lost 5 bases and 8 bases, there was a span of 12 bases. Drawing the rest from reference TRBV15 and TRBJ1-4, the complete variable domain is DAMVIQNPRYQVTQFGKPVTLSCSQTLNHNVMYWYQQKSSQAPKLLFHYYDKDFNNEADTPDNFQSRRPNTSFCFLDIRSPGLGDTAMYLCATSEGGGEKLFFGSGTQLSVL.

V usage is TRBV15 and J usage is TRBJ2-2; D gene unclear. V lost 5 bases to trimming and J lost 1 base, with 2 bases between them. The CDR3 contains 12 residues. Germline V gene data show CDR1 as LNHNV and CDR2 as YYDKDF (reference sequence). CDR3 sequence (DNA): TGTGCCACCAGCTGGAACACCGGGGAGCTGTTTTTT. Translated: CATSWNTGELFF. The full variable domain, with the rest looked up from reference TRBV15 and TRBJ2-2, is DAMVIQNPRYQVTQFGKPVTLSCSQTLNHNVMYWYQQKSSQAPKLLFHYYDKDFNNEADTPDNFQSRRPNTSFCFLDIRSPGLGDTAMYLCATSWNTGELFFGEGSRLTVL.

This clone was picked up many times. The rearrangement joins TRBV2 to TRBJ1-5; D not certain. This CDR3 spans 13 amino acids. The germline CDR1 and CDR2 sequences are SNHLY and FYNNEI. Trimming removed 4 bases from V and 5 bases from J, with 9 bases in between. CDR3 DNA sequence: TGTGCCAGCAGTGTATTTACAGATCAGCCCCAGCATTTT. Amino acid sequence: CASSVFTDQPQHF.

The CDR3 spells CASSPPWARGHEQYF. Here the CDR3 DNA reads TGTGCCAGCAGTCCCCCCTGGGCCAGGGGCCACGAGCAGTACTTC. The chain couples TRBV28 to TRBJ2-7; the D gene is possibly TRBD1 (6 bases). The germline V gene has CDR1 MDHEN and CDR2 SYDVKM. CDR3 length: 15 amino acids. V was clipped by 5 bases and J by 5 bases, with 19 bases between them. Full variable domain (missing parts from reference TRBV28 and TRBJ2-7): DVKVTQSSRYLVKRTGEKVFLECVQDMDHENMFWYRQDPGLGLRLIYFSYDVKMKEKGDIPEGYSVSREKKERFSLILESASTNQTSMYLCASSPPWARGHEQYFGPGTRLTVT.

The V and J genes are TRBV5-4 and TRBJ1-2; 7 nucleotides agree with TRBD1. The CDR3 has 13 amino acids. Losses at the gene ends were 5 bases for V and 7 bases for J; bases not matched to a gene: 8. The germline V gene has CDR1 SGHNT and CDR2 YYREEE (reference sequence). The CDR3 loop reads CASSPQGVGGYTF. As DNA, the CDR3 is TGTGCCAGCAGTCCCCAGGGGGTAGGTGGCTACACCTTC.

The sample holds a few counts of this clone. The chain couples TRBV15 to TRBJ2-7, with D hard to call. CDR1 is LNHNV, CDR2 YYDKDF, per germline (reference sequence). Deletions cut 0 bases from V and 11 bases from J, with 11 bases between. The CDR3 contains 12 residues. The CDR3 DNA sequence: TGTGCCACCAGCAGAGATTATTTGGACGAGTACTTC. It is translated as CATSRDYLDEYF.

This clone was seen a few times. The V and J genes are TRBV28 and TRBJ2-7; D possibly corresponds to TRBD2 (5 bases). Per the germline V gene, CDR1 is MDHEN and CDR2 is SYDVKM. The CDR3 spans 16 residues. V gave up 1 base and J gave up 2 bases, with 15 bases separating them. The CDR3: CASSLSTRTSTYEQYF. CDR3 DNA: TGTGCCAGCAGTTTATCCACCCGGACTTCCACCTACGAGCAGTACTTC. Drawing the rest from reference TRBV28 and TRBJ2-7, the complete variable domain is DVKVTQSSRYLVKRTGEKVFLECVQDMDHENMFWYRQDPGLGLRLIYFSYDVKMKEKGDIPEGYSVSREKKERFSLILESASTNQTSMYLCASSLSTRTSTYEQYFGPGTRLTVT.

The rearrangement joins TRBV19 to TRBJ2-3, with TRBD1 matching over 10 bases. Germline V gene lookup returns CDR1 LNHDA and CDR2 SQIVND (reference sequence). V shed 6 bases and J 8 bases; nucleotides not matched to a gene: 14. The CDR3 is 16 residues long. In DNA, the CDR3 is TGTGCCAGTAGGCCCCCGGGACAGGGGCTTCGGGGTACGCAGTATTTT. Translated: CASRPPGQGLRGTQYF. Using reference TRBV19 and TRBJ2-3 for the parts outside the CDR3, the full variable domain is DGGITQSPKYLFRKEGQNVTLSCEQNLNHDAMYWYRQDPGQGLRLIYYSQIVNDFQKGDIAEGYSVSREKKESFPLTVTSAQKNPTAFYLCASRPPGQGLRGTQYFGPGTRLTVL.

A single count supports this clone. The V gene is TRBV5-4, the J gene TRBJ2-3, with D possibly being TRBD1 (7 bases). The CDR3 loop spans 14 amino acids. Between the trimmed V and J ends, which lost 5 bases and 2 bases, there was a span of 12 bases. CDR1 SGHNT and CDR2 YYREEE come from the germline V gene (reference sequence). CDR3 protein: CASSRGTDTDTQYF. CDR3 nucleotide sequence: TGTGCCAGCAGTCGCGGGACAGACACAGATACGCAGTATTTT.

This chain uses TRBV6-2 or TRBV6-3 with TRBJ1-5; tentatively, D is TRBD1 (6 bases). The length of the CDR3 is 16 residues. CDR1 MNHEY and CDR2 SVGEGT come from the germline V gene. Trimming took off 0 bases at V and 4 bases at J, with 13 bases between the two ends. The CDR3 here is CASSYSPGANNQPQHF. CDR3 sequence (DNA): TGTGCCAGCAGTTACTCGCCGGGGGCAAATAATCAGCCCCAGCATTTT.

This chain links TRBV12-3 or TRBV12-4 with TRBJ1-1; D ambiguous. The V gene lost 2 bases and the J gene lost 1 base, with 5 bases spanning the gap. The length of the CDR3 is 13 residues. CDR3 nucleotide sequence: TGTGCCAGCAGTTTATACGAGAACACTGAAGCTTTCTTT. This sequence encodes CASSLYENTEAFF.

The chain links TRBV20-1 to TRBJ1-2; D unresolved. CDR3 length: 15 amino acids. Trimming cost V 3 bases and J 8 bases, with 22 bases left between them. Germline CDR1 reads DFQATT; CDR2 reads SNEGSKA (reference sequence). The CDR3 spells CSASLRGEELGGYTF. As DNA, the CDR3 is TGCAGTGCTAGTCTCCGGGGTGAAGAACTGGGGGGCTACACCTTC.

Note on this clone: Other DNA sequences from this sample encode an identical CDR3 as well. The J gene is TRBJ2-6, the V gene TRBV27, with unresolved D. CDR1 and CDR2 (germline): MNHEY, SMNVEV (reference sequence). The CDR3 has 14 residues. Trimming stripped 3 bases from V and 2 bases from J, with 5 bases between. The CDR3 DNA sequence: TGTGCCAGCAGTTTTGGCCCTGGGGCCAACGTCCTGACTTTC. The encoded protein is CASSFGPGANVLTF.

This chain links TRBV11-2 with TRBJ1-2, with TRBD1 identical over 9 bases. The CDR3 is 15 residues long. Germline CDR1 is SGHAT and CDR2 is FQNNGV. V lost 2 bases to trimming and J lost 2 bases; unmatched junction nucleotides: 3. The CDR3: CASSLTGQGNYGYTF. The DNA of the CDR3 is TGTGCCAGCAGCTTAACGGGACAGGGAAACTATGGCTACACCTTC. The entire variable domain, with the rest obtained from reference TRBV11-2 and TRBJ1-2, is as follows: EAGVAQSPRYKIIEKRQSVAFWCNPISGHATLYWYQQILGQGPKLLIQFQNNGVVDDSQLPKDRFSAERLKGVDSTLKIQPAKLEDSAVYLCASSLTGQGNYGYTFGSGTRLTVV.

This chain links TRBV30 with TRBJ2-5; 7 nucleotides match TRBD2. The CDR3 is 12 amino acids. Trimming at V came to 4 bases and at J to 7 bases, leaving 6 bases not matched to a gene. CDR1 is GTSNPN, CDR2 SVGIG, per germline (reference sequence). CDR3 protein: CAWTSGRGTQYF. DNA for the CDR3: TGTGCCTGGACTAGCGGCCGAGGGACCCAGTACTTC.

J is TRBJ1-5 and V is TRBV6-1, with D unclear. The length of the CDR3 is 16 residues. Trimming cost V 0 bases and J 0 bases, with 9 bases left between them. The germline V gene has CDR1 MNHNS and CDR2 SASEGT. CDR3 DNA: TGTGCCAGCAGTGAAGCGGGTGGGTATAGCAATCAGCCCCAGCATTTT. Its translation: CASSEAGGYSNQPQHF.

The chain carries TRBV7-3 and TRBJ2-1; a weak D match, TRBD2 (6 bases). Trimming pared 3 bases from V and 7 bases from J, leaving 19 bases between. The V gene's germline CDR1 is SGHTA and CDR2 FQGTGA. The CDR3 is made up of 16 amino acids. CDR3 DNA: TGTGCCAGCAGCTTGTTAGGCGGGAAGCTGGGGAATGAGCAGTTCTTC. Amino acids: CASSLLGGKLGNEQFF.

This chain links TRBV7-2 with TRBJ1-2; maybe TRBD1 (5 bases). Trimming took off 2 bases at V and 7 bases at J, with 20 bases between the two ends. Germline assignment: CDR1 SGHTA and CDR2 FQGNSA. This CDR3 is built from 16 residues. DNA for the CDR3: TGTGCCAGCAGCTTATCTGGTGGCAGGGCGGAGGGTGGCTACACCTTC. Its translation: CASSLSGGRAEGGYTF.